A single sample gave rise to the 23 T cell receptor beta chains below, sequenced in a study of shared clonotypes between healthy human individuals (dated by TCRdb to the early 2020s). Library generation was performed with the immunoSEQ multiplex PCR assay. TCRdb took this table from immuneACCESS and kept in-frame rearrangements with V and J called. Such tables lack part of the clones; where checked against another copy, unresolved V genes explain under half of the gap, and the rest is unexplained. Within this sample are 450,000 to 500,000 clones, with over 65% of them counted one time only. The top ten clones comprise 10% to 15% of the sample. Sequencing was carried out using PBMCs. Every receptor here comes from a woman aged 40 to 50 in good health. Some clones in this sample may be carry-over from other donors' samples.

This clone was seen a few times. This chain joins TRBV28 and TRBJ2-7, with 10 nucleotides matching TRBD1. The CDR3 is made up of 16 amino acids. Germline-derived CDR1 and CDR2 are MDHEN and SYDVKM. J gave up 2 bases and V 5 bases, and 9 bases lay outside the gene matches. The CDR3 is CASSGHSGTGAYEQYF. The CDR3 DNA follows: TGTGCCAGCAGTGGTCACTCTGGGACAGGGGCCTACGAGCAGTACTTC.

CDR3 bases: TGTGCCAGATTACCGGGACAGGGTGATTACGAGCAGTACTTC. The encoded protein is CARLPGQGDYEQYF. This chain joins TRBV14 and TRBJ2-7, with 9 bases aligning to TRBD1. This CDR3 region has 14 residues. With V trimmed by 9 bases and J by 4 bases, 10 bases remained unmatched. Germline CDR1 and CDR2: SGHDN and FVKESK.

The V and J genes are TRBV6-1 and TRBJ1-1, with D uncertain. Trimming removed 6 bases at V and 3 bases at J, with 11 bases between. Per the germline V gene, CDR1 is MNHNS and CDR2 is SASEGT. CDR3 length equals 13 residues. This CDR3 reads CASRAMAHTEAFF. The CDR3, as DNA: TGTGCCAGCAGGGCGATGGCGCACACTGAAGCTTTCTTT.

The V and J genes are TRBV9 and TRBJ2-1; 15 nucleotides line up with TRBD2. CDR3 length equals 16 residues. V lost 4 bases, J lost 7 bases, and 6 bases stayed unmatched. Germline V gene sequence: CDR1 SGDLS, CDR2 YYNGEE. This CDR3 reads CASSYSGLAGGNEQFF. Written as DNA, the CDR3 is TGTGCCAGCAGCTACTCGGGACTAGCGGGAGGAAATGAGCAGTTCTTC.

The chain uses TRBV15 and TRBJ2-7; D gene uncertain. Germline V gives CDR1 LNHNV, CDR2 YYDKDF (reference sequence). The CDR3 spans 15 residues. V was pared by 1 base and J by 3 bases, with 13 bases between. The CDR3 region has the DNA TGTGCCACCAGCAGAGGGAGACGGGCGGACTACGAGCAGTACTTC. The encoded protein is CATSRGRRADYEQYF.

V gene TRBV5-1 combines with J gene TRBJ2-1; D is perhaps TRBD1 (6 bases). Germline lookup yields CDR1 SGHRS and CDR2 YFSETQ. This CDR3 is 13 amino acids long. Between the trimmed V and J ends, which lost 1 base and 6 bases, there was a span of 8 bases. The CDR3 protein is CASSLTGTNEQFF. The CDR3 DNA is TGCGCCAGCAGCTTGACAGGGACCAATGAGCAGTTCTTC.

V usage is TRBV6-6 and J usage is TRBJ1-1, with D maybe TRBD1 (5 bases). Germline CDR1 reads MNHNY; CDR2 reads SVGAGI (reference sequence). CDR3 size: 16 residues. V was cut by 6 bases and J by 2 bases, with 19 bases left in between. CDR3 DNA: TGTGCCAGCAGATGGGGGGGAGTGGTTGGAAACACTGAAGCTTTCTTT. Protein: CASRWGGVVGNTEAFF.

The chain combines TRBV4-1 with TRBJ2-1; 9 bases are a match to TRBD2. This CDR3 spans 18 amino acids. Trimming at V came to 3 bases and at J to 5 bases, leaving 14 bases not matched to a gene. Per the germline V gene, CDR1 is MGHRA and CDR2 is YSYEKL. Written as DNA, the CDR3 is TGCGCCAGCAGCCACCGGTCCCTAGCGGGAAGATATGACAATGAGCAGTTCTTC. Translating gives CASSHRSLAGRYDNEQFF.

This clone was seen a few times. The chain couples TRBV6-1 to TRBJ2-6; perhaps TRBD1 as D (6 bases). V shed 2 bases and J shed 8 bases, with 10 bases lying between them. CDR1 and CDR2 from the germline V gene are MNHNS and SASEGT. The CDR3 runs 14 residues. The CDR3 protein is CASSESDSSNVLTF. CDR3 in DNA: TGTGCCAGCAGTGAATCGGACAGCTCCAACGTCCTGACTTTC.

The V gene is TRBV4-1, the J gene TRBJ2-3; the match to TRBD2 covers 11 bases. Germline CDR1 and CDR2: MGHRA and YSYEKL. The CDR3 runs 18 residues. V was pared by 2 bases and J by 2 bases, with 9 bases of the junction left unmatched. CDR3: CASSQWVSGREITDTQYF. CDR3 nucleotides: TGCGCCAGCAGCCAATGGGTTAGCGGGAGGGAAATCACAGATACGCAGTATTTT.

The J gene is TRBJ1-5, the V gene TRBV5-8; D is ambiguous. V was clipped by 4 bases and J by 3 bases, with 17 bases between them. Germline CDR1 and CDR2: SGHTS and YDEGEE. This CDR3 contains 16 residues. The CDR3 bases are TGTGCCAGCAGCCCTAGACCATACAGTGCCAATCAGCCCCAGCATTTT. Amino acid sequence: CASSPRPYSANQPQHF. Full variable domain (outside the CDR3, taken from reference TRBV5-8 and TRBJ1-5): EAGVTQSPTHLIKTRGQQATLRCSPISGHTSVYWYQQALGLGLQFLLWYDEGEERNRGNFPPRFSGRQFPNYSSELNVNALELEDSALYLCASSPRPYSANQPQHFGDGTRLSIL.

The chain recombines TRBV19 with TRBJ1-2; 7 positions agree with TRBD1. There are 13 residues in the CDR3. After removal of 11 bases from V and 5 bases from J, the junction contained 11 bases not matched to a gene. CDR1 LNHDA and CDR2 SQIVND come from the germline V gene (reference sequence). For the CDR3, the DNA is TGTGCCTCCCTGGGGCAGGGGGTGTATGGCTACACCTTC. This encodes CASLGQGVYGYTF.

The gene calls are TRBV29-1 and TRBJ2-2; possible D gene TRBD2, 6 bases. The CDR3 is made up of 14 amino acids. The V and J ends lost 2 bases and 4 bases respectively, with 11 bases between them. Germline V gene data show CDR1 as SQVTM and CDR2 as ANQGSEA. CDR3 DNA sequence: TGCAGCGTTGAAAAGGTGGGGGGCACCGGGGAGCTGTTTTTT. It is translated as CSVEKVGGTGELFF.

The rearrangement links TRBV30 to TRBJ2-7; D is possibly TRBD1 (6 bases). The CDR3 extends over 11 amino acids. The V gene lost 8 bases and the J gene lost 4 bases, with 12 bases spanning the gap. CDR1 and CDR2 from the germline V gene are GTSNPN and SVGIG (reference sequence). Here the CDR3 DNA reads TGTGCCGGGGGCAGACTATACGAGCAGTACTTC. The encoded protein is CAGGRLYEQYF.

This clone has a handful of counts. The chain combines TRBV5-1 with TRBJ1-1; D not resolved. V dropped 4 bases and J dropped 11 bases, with 21 bases sitting between them. This CDR3 contains 14 residues. CDR1 is SGHRS and CDR2 is YFSETQ in the germline V gene. The CDR3: CASSPYGAEEWAFF. The CDR3 DNA reads TGCGCCAGCAGCCCGTACGGAGCTGAAGAGTGGGCTTTCTTT.

This clone was seen once. This chain links TRBV28 with TRBJ2-1; 11 nucleotides agree with TRBD2. CDR3 length equals 16 residues. Germline V lookup: CDR1 MDHEN, CDR2 SYDVKM. Trimming cost V 7 bases and J 10 bases; bases outside gene matches: 15. The CDR3 reads CASNDPGLAALTEQFF. The DNA of the CDR3 is TGTGCCAGCAATGACCCGGGACTAGCGGCTCTTACGGAGCAGTTCTTC.

J is TRBJ1-5 and V is TRBV19; D unresolved. The V end lost 5 bases, the J end lost 6 bases, and 11 bases lay between the germline ends. Germline V CDR1 and CDR2: LNHDA, SQIVND (reference sequence). The CDR3 runs to 13 residues. Here the CDR3 DNA reads TGTGCCAGTAGTCAGTCCGGGGTTCAGCCCCAGCATTTT. Translated: CASSQSGVQPQHF.

V is TRBV15 and J is TRBJ1-2; weak D call: TRBD1 (5 bases). The CDR3 spans 17 residues. Germline CDR1 is LNHNV and CDR2 is YYDKDF (reference sequence). V was trimmed by 0 bases and J by 1 base, leaving 15 bases between them. DNA for the CDR3: TGTGCCACCAGCAGAGAGGCAGGGAGGGAAGTTAACTATGGCTACACCTTC. Translating it yields CATSREAGREVNYGYTF.

This chain connects TRBV6-1 to TRBJ2-1; D perhaps matches TRBD2 (6 bases). CDR3 size: 17 residues. V was trimmed by 3 bases and J by 2 bases, leaving 17 bases between them. The germline V gene encodes CDR1 MNHNS and CDR2 SASEGT. CDR3 region: CASSERDSGFPYNEQFF. The CDR3 DNA is TGTGCCAGCAGTGAGAGGGATAGCGGTTTCCCCTACAATGAGCAGTTCTTC.

Concerning this clone itself: A much larger clone lies a single base off, so this may be a read error. The identical CDR3 is also encoded by other nucleotide sequences in the sample. V and J are TRBV4-1 and TRBJ2-7, with 7 bases identical to TRBD1. Germline CDR1 MGHRA, CDR2 YSYEKL. The CDR3 extends over 17 amino acids. The CDR3 protein is CASSQAPMTGKAYEQYF. In DNA, the CDR3 is TGCGCCAGTAGCCAAGCCCCTATGACAGGGAAGGCCTACGAGCAGTACTTC.

Notes on this clone: This same CDR3 is encoded by further DNA sequences in the sample. V usage is TRBV11-2 and J usage is TRBJ2-2; 7 positions agree with TRBD2. V gave up 1 base and J gave up 6 bases; unmatched junction bases: 2. The CDR3 contains 14 residues. Looked up from germline, CDR1 is SGHAT and CDR2 is FQNNGV. DNA for the CDR3: TGTGCCAGCAGCTTAGCGGGGGGTCCCGGGGAGCTGTTTTTT. This sequence encodes CASSLAGGPGELFF.

This clone was found once. The chain links TRBV5-6 to TRBJ2-7; no firm D call. V was shortened by 0 bases and J by 0 bases, with 7 bases between the two germline ends. Germline CDR1 reads SGHDT; CDR2 reads YYEEEE. This CDR3 contains 14 residues. The CDR3 protein is CASSLDFSSYEQYF. CDR3 coding DNA: TGTGCCAGCAGCTTGGACTTTAGCTCCTACGAGCAGTACTTC.

The chain has TRBV18 and TRBJ2-3; 10 bases line up with TRBD2. From germline, CDR1 is KGHSH and CDR2 LQKENI. Germline trimming cut 6 bases from V and 2 bases from J; bases unmatched to any gene: 8. There are 16 residues in the CDR3. CDR3 coding DNA: TGTGCCAGCTCCCCATTGACTAGCGGGCACACAGATACGCAGTATTTT. This translates into CASSPLTSGHTDTQYF. Combining the CDR3 with reference TRBV18 and TRBJ2-3 gives the whole variable domain NAGVMQNPRHLVRRRGQEARLRCSPMKGHSHVYWYRQLPEEGLKFMVYLQKENIIDESGMPKERFSAEFPKEGPSILRIQQVVRGDSAAYFCASSPLTSGHTDTQYFGPGTRLTVL.